This is a list of T cell receptor beta chains from one sample in a study of blood T cell repertoires in COVID-19. Repertoires were generated with immunoSEQ multiplex PCR, while TCRdb's copy carries only in-frame clones and drops some. Here the sample spans roughly 250,000 clones, about nine tenths being singletons. Material: PBMCs or T cells enriched from blood (not recorded which). Every receptor here comes from a woman in her 50s who had recovered from COVID-19. CDR3s include the opening cysteine and the closing phenylalanine or tryptophan. A D gene is named only where the DNA matches it firmly. Clone size appears in some rows only: once, few, many, or a class for an expanded clone.

V	length	D	J	size	CDR3	DNA
TRBV28	14	.	TRBJ1-2	.	CASSLEVPIEGYTF	TGTGCCAGCAGTTTAGAGGTCCCCATCGAGGGCTACACCTTC
TRBV29-1	13	.	TRBJ1-1	.	CSAADSMNTEAFF	TGCAGCGCCGCAGACAGCATGAACACTGAAGCTTTCTTT
TRBV6-1	18	TRBD1	TRBJ1-1	once	CASSALNSRGKGIAEAFF	TGTGCCAGCAGTGCTTTAAACTCCAGGGGGAAAGGAATCGCTGAAGCTTTCTTT
TRBV11-1	13	.	TRBJ1-1	.	CASSEGLNTEAFF	TGTGCCAGCTCCGAGGGATTGAACACTGAAGCTTTCTTT
TRBV30	14	.	TRBJ2-5	once	CAWSDYGYQETQYF	TGTGCCTGGAGTGACTACGGATATCAAGAGACCCAGTACTTC
TRBV6-1	12	.	TRBJ1-6	.	CASSSYNSPLHF	TGTGCCAGCAGTTCATATAATTCACCCCTCCACTTT
TRBV6-5	14	TRBD1	TRBJ1-3	.	CASSYESRGYTIYF	TGTGCCAGCAGTTACGAATCCAGGGGGTACACCATATATTTT
TRBV19	12	TRBD2	TRBJ2-1	.	CASRVAGDEQFF	TGTGCCAGTAGGGTAGCGGGGGATGAGCAGTTCTTC
TRBV27	15	.	TRBJ2-7	.	CASSSLSAAAYEQYF	TGTGCCAGCAGCTCCCTGTCGGCGGCCGCCTACGAGCAGTACTTC
TRBV24-1	15	.	TRBJ2-7	.	CATSEGGGSSYEQYF	TGTGCCACCAGTGAAGGTGGCGGCAGCTCCTACGAGCAGTACTTC
TRBV7-2	12	.	TRBJ2-3	.	CASSTHTDTQYF	TGTGCCAGCAGCACACACACAGATACGCAGTATTTT
TRBV18	16	TRBD1	TRBJ1-6	.	CASSRDRERSNSPLHF	TGTGCCAGCTCACGGGACAGGGAGAGAAGTAATTCACCCCTCCACTTT
TRBV24-1	16	.	TRBJ1-2	.	CATSGGGLLGDYGYTF	TGTGCCACCAGTGGCGGAGGGCTCCTCGGCGACTATGGCTACACCTTC
TRBV5-4	15	TRBD2	TRBJ2-1	.	CASSVGGLADNEQFF	TGTGCCAGCAGCGTAGGGGGACTAGCGGACAATGAGCAGTTCTTC
TRBV7-9	15	.	TRBJ1-3	.	CASSALGEAGNTIYF	TGTGCCAGCAGCGCACTGGGGGAGGCTGGAAACACCATATATTTT
TRBV6-5	16	TRBD2	TRBJ2-4	.	CASSYSLSGGKNIQYF	TGTGCCAGCAGTTACTCGTTGAGCGGGGGGAAAAACATTCAGTACTTC
TRBV7-2	14	.	TRBJ1-2	.	CASSPRGANYGYTF	TGTGCCAGCAGCCCAAGGGGCGCCAACTATGGCTACACCTTC
TRBV28	15	.	TRBJ1-2	.	CASSFGGGRAYGYTF	TGTGCCAGCAGTTTCGGGGGCGGGAGAGCCTATGGCTACACCTTC
TRBV19	15	.	TRBJ1-5	once	CASSTGTYSNQPQHF	TGTGCCAGTAGTACTGGGACATATAGCAATCAGCCCCAGCATTTT
TRBV27	12	.	TRBJ2-7	.	CASSSRGYEQYF	TGTGCCAGCAGTTCCCGGGGGTACGAGCAGTACTTC
TRBV5-4	17	.	TRBJ2-2	once	CASSRTGTGPNTGELFF	TGTGCCAGCAGTAGAACCGGGACTGGCCCGAACACCGGGGAGCTGTTTTTT
TRBV5-1	15	TRBD1	TRBJ1-1	.	CASSIGQGATTEAFF	TGCGCCAGCAGCATTGGACAGGGGGCGACGACTGAAGCTTTCTTT
TRBV7-3	16	TRBD2	TRBJ2-1	once	CASRSPGLAGGNEQFF	TGTGCCAGCAGGTCACCCGGACTAGCGGGAGGAAATGAGCAGTTCTTC
TRBV19	14	.	TRBJ1-2	.	CASRTSGTNYGYTF	TGTGCCAGTAGGACCTCCGGGACTAACTATGGCTACACCTTC
TRBV27	16	.	TRBJ2-7	.	CASSLAGSSGPYEQYF	TGTGCCAGCAGTTTAGCCGGGAGTAGCGGCCCCTACGAGCAGTACTTC
TRBV2	11	.	TRBJ2-1	.	CASSINNEQFF	TGTGCCAGCAGTATCAACAATGAGCAGTTCTTC
TRBV28	17	.	TRBJ2-1	.	CASSPTHVHRAYNEQFF	TGTGCCAGCAGCCCAACCCACGTTCACAGAGCCTACAATGAGCAGTTCTTC
TRBV30	14	TRBD1	TRBJ1-3	.	CACQQGRSGNTIYF	TGTGCCTGTCAACAGGGGCGGTCTGGAAACACCATATATTTT
TRBV7-2	13	.	TRBJ2-5	.	CASSSRPGETQYF	TGTGCCAGCAGCTCCCGGCCAGGGGAGACCCAGTACTTC
TRBV28	13	.	TRBJ1-1	.	CASSRRLGTEAFF	TGTGCCAGCAGTCGTCGGCTAGGCACTGAAGCTTTCTTT
TRBV28	13	.	TRBJ2-7	.	CASSRLEPYEQYF	TGTGCCAGCAGTCGACTAGAACCCTACGAGCAGTACTTC
TRBV5-8	11	.	TRBJ2-7	.	CASSATYEQYF	TGTGCCAGCAGCGCGACCTACGAGCAGTACTTC
TRBV19	12	TRBD2	TRBJ2-1	.	CASSGRANEQFF	TGTGCCAGTAGCGGGAGGGCCAATGAGCAGTTCTTC
TRBV19	12	.	TRBJ2-1	.	CASSRGYNEQFF	TGTGCCAGTAGCCGGGGGTACAATGAGCAGTTCTTC
TRBV10-2	14	TRBD2	TRBJ2-3	.	CASSSGRGSDTQYF	TGCGCCAGCAGTAGCGGGAGGGGCTCAGATACGCAGTATTTT
TRBV28	16	TRBD2	TRBJ2-7	.	CASSSVGGSSSYEQYF	TGTGCCAGCAGTTCCGTGGGCGGGAGTAGTAGCTACGAGCAGTACTTC
TRBV6-2/TRBV6-3	14	.	TRBJ1-2	.	CASSYPDKYYGYTF	TGTGCCAGCAGTTACCCGGACAAGTACTATGGCTACACCTTC
TRBV29-1	13	TRBD1	TRBJ1-2	.	CSVRRGGVGGYTF	TGCAGCGTCAGAAGAGGGGGCGTAGGCGGCTACACCTTC
TRBV28	15	.	TRBJ1-2	few	CASSPAGGGSYGYTF	TGTGCCAGCAGTCCTGCTGGGGGCGGGAGCTATGGCTACACCTTC
TRBV18	17	TRBD1	TRBJ1-1	.	CASSPGQAFTSNTEAFF	TGTGCCAGCTCCCCTGGACAGGCCTTCACCTCGAACACTGAAGCTTTCTTT
TRBV15	18	TRBD2	TRBJ2-3	once	CATSRDRATSGSTDTQYF	TGTGCCACCAGCAGAGATCGAGCGACTAGCGGTAGCACAGATACGCAGTATTTT
TRBV25-1	13	.	TRBJ1-1	.	CASSPQGPTEAFF	TGTGCCAGCAGCCCCCAGGGTCCCACTGAAGCTTTCTTT
TRBV18	13	.	TRBJ2-7	.	CASSPGQEGEQYF	TGTGCCAGCTCACCAGGGCAAGAGGGAGAGCAGTACTTC
TRBV7-2	17	TRBD1	TRBJ2-3	.	CASSLQTGTVSPDTQYF	TGTGCCAGCAGCTTACAAACAGGGACAGTTAGCCCAGATACGCAGTATTTT
TRBV5-4	14	TRBD1	TRBJ2-1	.	CASSLWDRGDEQFF	TGTGCCAGCAGCTTGTGGGACAGGGGGGATGAGCAGTTCTTC
TRBV28	15	.	TRBJ1-1	.	CASSSWDTLNTEAFF	TGTGCCAGCAGTTCATGGGACACCTTGAACACTGAAGCTTTCTTT
TRBV11-2	15	TRBD1	TRBJ2-1	.	CASSPRQGAYNEQFF	TGTGCCAGCAGCCCCCGACAGGGGGCGTACAATGAGCAGTTCTTC
TRBV10-3	17	TRBD2	TRBJ2-1	.	CAISLWTLAGDNNEQFF	TGTGCCATCAGTCTCTGGACTCTAGCGGGAGACAACAATGAGCAGTTCTTC
TRBV3-1/TRBV3-2	15	.	TRBJ1-4	.	CASSRYRRGGEKLFF	TGTGCCAGCAGCCGTTACAGGCGGGGTGGGGAAAAACTGTTTTTT
TRBV6-5	13	.	TRBJ1-3	.	CASISPRSNTIYF	TGTGCCAGCATCTCCCCCAGGTCGAACACCATATATTTT
TRBV6-2/TRBV6-3	14	.	TRBJ1-1	.	CASSYIEGRAEAFF	TGTGCCAGCAGTTACATCGAGGGGAGGGCTGAAGCTTTCTTT
TRBV13	15	TRBD2	TRBJ2-7	.	CASSLGGQIGGSQYF	TGTGCCAGCAGCTTAGGAGGGCAAATAGGCGGGAGCCAGTACTTC
TRBV19	16	.	TRBJ2-2	.	CASSITPVANTGELFF	TGTGCCAGTAGTATAACCCCAGTGGCGAACACCGGGGAGCTGTTTTTT
TRBV30	15	.	TRBJ2-2	few	CAWSVHPWNTGELFF	TGTGCCTGGAGTGTACATCCGTGGAACACCGGGGAGCTGTTTTTT
TRBV27	16	TRBD2	TRBJ2-1	.	CASSPRTSRTYNEQFF	TGTGCCAGCAGTCCCCGGACTAGCCGGACCTACAATGAGCAGTTCTTC
TRBV19	15	TRBD2	TRBJ2-5	.	CASSIYSGSSETQYF	TGTGCCAGTAGTATATATAGCGGGAGCTCGGAGACCCAGTACTTC
TRBV6-5	13	.	TRBJ1-5	.	CASIPTGLRPQHF	TGTGCCAGCATTCCGACAGGTCTACGGCCCCAGCATTTT
TRBV28	12	.	TRBJ1-3	.	CATQNSGNTIYF	TGTGCCACCCAAAACTCTGGAAACACCATATATTTT
TRBV27	13	.	TRBJ1-1	few	CASSPRGNTEAFF	TGTGCCAGCAGCCCTAGGGGGAACACTGAAGCTTTCTTT